The clone carrying this TCR beta chain has more than one count but fewer than ten. The target antigen is unknown. The entry originates in a study of breast tumors, draining lymph nodes, adjacent tissues. The study, taken as a whole, reports: Compared with basal-like, luminal-like tumors shared significantly more repertoire with nontumor tissue. Tumor TCR diversity was below lymph nodes but above nontumor tissue. Tumor T cell lymph node origin was a supported hypothesis, not proven.

This CDR3 is 14 amino acids long. CDR1 and CDR2 (germline): SEHNR, FQNEAQ (reference sequence). The germline V and J ends were trimmed by 7 bases and 1 base, with 14 bases remaining between them. Axillary draining lymph nodes of breast cancer patients supplied the node samples. Each CDR3 protein gets one entry after TCRdb re-called the multiplex PCR reads with MiXCR. In the table there are about 100,000 distinct CDR3 sequences, around 20% of which are singletons. The sample was axillary lymph node tissue. This receptor was identified in a female donor with breast cancer. Some clones in this sample may be carry-over from other donors' samples. The chain combines TRBV7-9 with TRBJ2-7; D is perhaps TRBD2 (6 bases). CDR3 sequence: CASTDTGDSYEQYF. DNA of the CDR3: TGTGCCAGCACGGATACGGGGGATTCCTACGAGCAGTACTTC.